Detailed here is one T cell receptor (beta chain). What it recognizes is unknown. These data belong to a study of cytomegalovirus exposure and HLA in healthy donors. Findings and caveats of the study: Specific recognition of CMV antigens was confirmed in vitro for a few chains (all CMV-associated). The study found most TCR sequences rare, yet found some public TCRs in many donors. According to a later analysis, TCR clusters from the first cohort tended to co-occur in the roughly 110 validation repertoires.

The method was immunoSEQ multiplex PCR; TCRdb's version includes in-frame clones alone and lacks a portion of them. Of 100,000 to 150,000 clones listed, around 95% are singletons. CDR3 length equals 17 residues. Germline V gene data show CDR1 as SGHTA and CDR2 as FQGTGA. Trimming took 6 bases from V and 0 from J, leaving 20 bases between them. Sequenced input: PBMCs. The V gene is TRBV7-3, the J gene TRBJ1-1; tentative D call: TRBD1 (6 bases). The sequence was obtained from a man between 18 and 29 years old in good health and CMV-seronegative. The chain's CDR3 is CASSALGGPRVNTEAFF. DNA of the CDR3: TGTGCCAGCAGTGCCCTGGGGGGGCCTCGGGTGAACACTGAAGCTTTCTTT.